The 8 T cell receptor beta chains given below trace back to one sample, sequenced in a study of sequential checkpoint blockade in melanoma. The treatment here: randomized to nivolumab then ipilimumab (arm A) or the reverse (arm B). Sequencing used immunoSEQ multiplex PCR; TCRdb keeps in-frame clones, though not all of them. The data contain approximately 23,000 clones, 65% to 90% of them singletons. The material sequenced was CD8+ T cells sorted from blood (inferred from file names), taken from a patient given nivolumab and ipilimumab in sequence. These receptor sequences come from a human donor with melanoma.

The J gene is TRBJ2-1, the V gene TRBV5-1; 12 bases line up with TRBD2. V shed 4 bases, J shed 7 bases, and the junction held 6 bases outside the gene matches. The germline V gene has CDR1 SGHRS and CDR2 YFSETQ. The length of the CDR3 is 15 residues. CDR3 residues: CASSLAGGPGNEQFF. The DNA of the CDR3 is TGCGCCAGCAGCCTAGCGGGGGGGCCTGGTAATGAGCAGTTCTTC.

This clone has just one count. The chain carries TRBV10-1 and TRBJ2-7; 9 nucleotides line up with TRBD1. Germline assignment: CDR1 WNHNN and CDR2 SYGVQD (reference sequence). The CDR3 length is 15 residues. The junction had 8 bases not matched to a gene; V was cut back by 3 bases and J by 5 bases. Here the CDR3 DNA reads TGCGCCAGCAGTGACCATCCGACAGGGGGGAACGAGCAGTACTTC. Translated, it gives CASSDHPTGGNEQYF.

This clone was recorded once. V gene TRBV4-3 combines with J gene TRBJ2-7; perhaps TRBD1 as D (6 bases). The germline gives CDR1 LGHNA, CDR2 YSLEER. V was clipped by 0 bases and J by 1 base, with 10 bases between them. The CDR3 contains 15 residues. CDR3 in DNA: TGCGCCAGCAGCCAAGAACGAGGGGGATCCTACGAGCAGTACTTC. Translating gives CASSQERGGSYEQYF.

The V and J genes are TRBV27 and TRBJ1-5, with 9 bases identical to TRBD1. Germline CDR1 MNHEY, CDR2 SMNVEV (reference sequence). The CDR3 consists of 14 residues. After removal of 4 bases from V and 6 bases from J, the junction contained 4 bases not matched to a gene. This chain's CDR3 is CASSYTGGVQPQHF. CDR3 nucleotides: TGTGCCAGCAGTTACACAGGGGGCGTTCAGCCCCAGCATTTT.

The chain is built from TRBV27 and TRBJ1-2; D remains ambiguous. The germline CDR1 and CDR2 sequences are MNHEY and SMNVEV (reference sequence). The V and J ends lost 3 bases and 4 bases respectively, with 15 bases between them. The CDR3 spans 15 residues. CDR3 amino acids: CASSFSRSAVYGYTF. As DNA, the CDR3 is TGTGCCAGCAGTTTCAGTCGTTCGGCGGTCTATGGCTACACCTTC.

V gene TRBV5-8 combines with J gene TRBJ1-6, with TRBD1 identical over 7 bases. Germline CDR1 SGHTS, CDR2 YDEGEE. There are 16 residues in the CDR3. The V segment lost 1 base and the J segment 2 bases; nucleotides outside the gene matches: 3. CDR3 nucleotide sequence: TGTGCCAGCAGCTTGACGACAGGGCCCTATAATTCACCCCTCCACTTT. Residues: CASSLTTGPYNSPLHF.

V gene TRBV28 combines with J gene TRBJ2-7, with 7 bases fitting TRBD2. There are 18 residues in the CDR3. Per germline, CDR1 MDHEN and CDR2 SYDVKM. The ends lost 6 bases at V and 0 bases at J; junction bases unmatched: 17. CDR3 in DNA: TGTGCCAGCAGACCTTTCGCGGGGGTAGCGGGTAACTCCTACGAGCAGTACTTC. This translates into CASRPFAGVAGNSYEQYF.

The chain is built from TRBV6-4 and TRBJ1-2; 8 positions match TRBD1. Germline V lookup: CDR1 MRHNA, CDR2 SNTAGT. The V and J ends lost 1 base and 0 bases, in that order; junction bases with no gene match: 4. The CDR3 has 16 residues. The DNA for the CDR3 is TGTGCCAGCAGTGACTACCGGACAGGGCCTAACTATGGCTACACCTTC. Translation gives CASSDYRTGPNYGYTF.